The 18 T cell receptor beta chains below come from one sample, sequenced in a study of identical twins. MiXCR, applied by TCRdb to the 5' RACE reads, yields one record per CDR3 protein. The sample has 450,000 or so distinct CDR3 sequences; 14% are singletons. This sample also belongs to another study, concerning yellow fever vaccine responses in identical twins.

The sequencing sample was made of CD4+ T cells sorted from blood. Receptors originate from a woman between 18 and 29 years old in good health.

This rearrangement joins TRBV28 to TRBJ1-2; D possibly corresponds to TRBD1 (5 bases). The length of the CDR3 is 13 residues. Germline V CDR1 and CDR2: MDHEN, SYDVKM. V was pared by 6 bases and J by 8 bases, with 16 bases between. CDR3 sequence reads: CASRDFRVWGYTF. Here the CDR3 DNA reads TGTGCCAGCAGAGACTTCAGGGTCTGGGGCTACACCTTC.

This clonotype showed up just once. The J gene is TRBJ2-5, the V gene TRBV20-1; 9 nucleotides align to TRBD2. This CDR3 has 13 amino acids. V dropped 6 bases and J dropped 6; count of bases not matched to a gene: 8. Per germline, CDR1 DFQATT and CDR2 SNEGSKA (reference sequence). The CDR3 nucleotides are TGCAGTGCCCTCCGGAGCGGGAGGAAGACCCAGTACTTC. Amino acids: CSALRSGRKTQYF.

This clonotype has more than one count but fewer than ten. The chain recombines TRBV4-2 with TRBJ2-1, with TRBD2 identical over 7 bases. V was pared by 0 bases and J by 7 bases, with 6 bases of the junction left unmatched. The CDR3 has 15 amino acids. Germline values: CDR1 LGHNA, CDR2 YNFKEQ. The DNA for the CDR3 is TGTGCCAGCAGCCAAGAACGGGGGGTTGGAAATGAGCAGTTCTTC. This encodes CASSQERGVGNEQFF.

The sample holds many counts of this clonotype. This chain connects TRBV5-1 to TRBJ2-2, with 8 bases aligning to TRBD1. This CDR3 spans 17 amino acids. The germline gives CDR1 SGHRS, CDR2 YFSETQ. V was pared by 5 bases and J by 3 bases, with 12 bases of the junction left unmatched. The CDR3 region has the DNA TGCGCCAGCAGTCCTCTTCCGGGACAGGTCCACACCGGGGAGCTGTTTTTT. Its translation is CASSPLPGQVHTGELFF.

The chain carries TRBV5-5 and TRBJ1-5; unclear D gene. Germline loops: CDR1 SGHKS, CDR2 YYEKEE (reference sequence). V was clipped by 1 base and J by 4 bases, with 12 bases between them. The CDR3 sequence is 15 residues long. As DNA, the CDR3 is TGTGCCAGCAGCTTGAACAAGCCGATGAATCAGCCCCAGCATTTT. It translates to CASSLNKPMNQPQHF.

This chain joins TRBV7-2 and TRBJ2-7; 10 positions match TRBD2. The germline V gene encodes CDR1 SGHTA and CDR2 FQGNSA. Trimming removed 4 bases from V and 6 bases from J; junction bases left unmatched: 6. The CDR3 loop spans 14 amino acids. CDR3 in amino acids: CASSSSGRAVEQYF. CDR3 DNA sequence: TGTGCCAGCAGCTCCAGCGGGAGGGCCGTCGAGCAGTACTTC.

This clonotype was seen only a few times. The rearrangement uses TRBV3-1 and TRBJ1-5, with TRBD1 as a possible D gene (6 bases). Germline V gene data show CDR1 as LGHDT and CDR2 as YNNKEL (reference sequence). Trimming took 4 bases from V and 7 from J, leaving 14 bases between them. CDR3 length: 14 residues. The CDR3 DNA reads as TGTGCCAGCAGCCTCAAGGGGGACGGGCAGCCCCAGCATTTT. As protein: CASSLKGDGQPQHF.

This clonotype came up many times. V is TRBV12-3 or TRBV12-4 and J is TRBJ2-7; unclear D gene. Between the trimmed V and J ends, which lost 4 bases and 6 bases, there was a span of 13 bases. The CDR3 is made up of 13 amino acids. In nucleotides, the CDR3 is TGTGCCAGCAGTTCCTACACCGTGTTCGAGCAGTACTTC. Its translation: CASSSYTVFEQYF.

This clonotype was counted at least ten times. J is TRBJ2-3 and V is TRBV12-3 or TRBV12-4; D ambiguous. The CDR3 runs 16 residues. V shed 6 bases and J shed 2 bases, with 18 bases lying between them. CDR3 region: CASSPWIGGVTDTQYF. Written as DNA, the CDR3 is TGTGCCAGCAGCCCATGGATCGGTGGGGTCACAGATACGCAGTATTTT.

The chain combines TRBV7-8 with TRBJ2-1; D may be TRBD1 or TRBD2 (5 bases each). The CDR3 totals 14 residues. CDR1 and CDR2 from the germline V gene are SGHVS and FQNEAQ. V lost 3 bases and J lost 8, with 14 bases in between. CDR3 coding DNA: TGTGCCAGCAGCTTGGGGACGCTGGGGGATGAGCAGTTCTTC. This translates into CASSLGTLGDEQFF. Variable domain in full (rest from reference TRBV7-8 and TRBJ2-1): GAGVSQSPRYKVAKRGQDVALRCDPISGHVSLFWYQQALGQGPEFLTYFQNEAQLDKSGLPSDRFFAERPEGSVSTLKIQRTQQEDSAVYLCASSLGTLGDEQFFGPGTRLTVL.

The chain combines TRBV6-1 with TRBJ1-6; 11 bases fit TRBD1. V shed 5 bases and J 8 bases; nucleotides not matched to a gene: 8. Germline V gives CDR1 MNHNS, CDR2 SASEGT. The CDR3 is made up of 16 amino acids. In nucleotides, the CDR3 is TGTGCCAGCAGTCGAGGACAGGGGGCGAATCATTCACCCCTCCACTTT. Residues: CASSRGQGANHSPLHF.

Regarding this clonotype: At one end the junction does not follow the germline gene, possibly because of a read error. The chain is built from TRBV7-7 and TRBJ2-5; TRBD2 matches at 12 bases. Germline V lookup: CDR1 SSHAT, CDR2 FNYEAQ (reference sequence). The CDR3 spans 17 residues. Written as DNA, the CDR3 is TGTGCTAGCAGCCAAAGTCCTGGACTAGCGGGAAGGGAGACCCAGTACTTC. It codes for CASSQSPGLAGRETQYF. Together with reference TRBV7-7 and TRBJ2-5, the CDR3 gives the full variable domain: GAGVSQSPRYKVTKRGQDVTLRCDPISSHATLYWYQQALGQGPEFLTYFNYEAQPDKSGLPSDRFSAERPEGSISTLTIQRTEQRDSAMYRCASSQSPGLAGRETQYFGPGTRLLVL.

This clonotype was detected many times. This sequence joins TRBV24-1 and TRBJ2-5, with 13 positions matching TRBD2. J gave up 4 bases and V 4 bases, and 8 bases lay outside the gene matches. CDR3 length: 17 amino acids. Germline V lookup: CDR1 KGHDR, CDR2 SFDVKD. This CDR3 reads CATSDPGLAGALETQYF. Here the CDR3 DNA reads TGTGCCACCAGTGACCCCGGACTAGCGGGAGCGTTAGAGACCCAGTACTTC.

This clonotype was observed many times. The chain carries TRBV12-3 or TRBV12-4 and TRBJ2-3, with 8 bases aligning to TRBD2. V dropped 6 bases and J dropped 8; count of bases not matched to a gene: 13. The length of the CDR3 is 15 residues. The CDR3 is CASSQKTSGYGTQYF. The CDR3 DNA reads TGTGCCAGCAGCCAAAAAACTAGCGGATACGGTACGCAGTATTTT.

This clonotype was seen at least ten times. The CDR3 spells CASTFRGGRTEQYF. CDR3 nucleotides: TGTGCCAGCACTTTCCGGGGAGGGAGGACCGAGCAGTACTTC. The J gene is TRBJ2-7, the V gene TRBV12-3 or TRBV12-4, with 7 bases fitting TRBD2. The J segment lost 6 bases and the V segment lost 7 bases, leaving 12 bases of the junction unmatched. This CDR3 is 14 amino acids long.

The chain carries TRBV29-1 and TRBJ1-2; TRBD1 agrees at 9 bases. J was trimmed by 5 bases and V by 3 bases; bases with no gene match: 4. In germline, CDR1 is SQVTM, CDR2 ANQGSEA. This CDR3 is built from 13 residues. Here the CDR3 reads CSVDTGTGYGYTF. Here the CDR3 DNA reads TGCAGCGTTGATACGGGGACAGGGTATGGCTACACCTTC.

This clonotype was counted between two and nine times. The chain is built from TRBV7-3 and TRBJ2-3; no firm D call. CDR1 and CDR2 (germline): SGHTA, FQGTGA. This CDR3 contains 14 residues. Trimming pared 6 bases from V and 1 base from J, leaving 11 bases between. CDR3 amino acids: CASREPGGTDTQYF. CDR3 in DNA: TGTGCCAGCAGGGAACCCGGCGGCACAGATACGCAGTATTTT.

This chain uses TRBV28 with TRBJ2-1; D possibly matches TRBD1 or TRBD2 (5 bases each). The CDR3 loop spans 14 amino acids. Germline CDR1 is MDHEN and CDR2 is SYDVKM. The V gene lost 5 bases and the J gene lost 5 bases, with 13 bases spanning the gap. In DNA, the CDR3 is TGTGCCAGCAGTCCTGGGGGTAGCCACAATGAGCAGTTCTTC. It yields the protein CASSPGGSHNEQFF.